This TCR beta chain was documented in a study of identical twins (dated by TCRdb to the mid-2010s). Study-level background: The study deep-sequenced TCR alpha and beta repertoires from monozygotic twins, unrelated adults of various ages and cord blood to test whether fetal clonotypes persist. Replicate twin experiments were performed at different times using different library preparation protocols to rule out contamination. Study-level results and caveats: Recombination models systematically underestimated out-of-frame TCR alpha sharing in monozygotic twins but agreed with sharing between unrelated individuals. Fewer insertions were carried by abundant cord blood beta clonotypes; a weaker similar trend was observed in young adult naive repertoires, while no such trend was observed in memory repertoires. Invariant T cells such as MAIT and iNKT could partly confound zero-insertion analyses, though diverse VJ usage argued against this for most clonotypes. Because the same donors could not be followed over many years, the conclusions relied on cross-sectional statistical analysis. Compared with coincidental sharing between unrelated individuals, out-of-frame TCR alpha sequences shared between twins showed an excess of sequences with low generation probability. The excess sharing between twins in beta out-of-frame sequences was weaker because fewer shared sequences reduced the signal-to-noise ratio.

All donors were healthy Caucasians. Three pairs of female monozygotic twins, all aged about 18 to 29 years, were included in the twin cohort. Peripheral blood mononuclear cells were used as the source from which RNA for TCR libraries was isolated. On this clonotype itself: Which antigen it targets is not known. Base-call qualities are not available, and no considerably larger clone is one nucleotide away.

Libraries came from 5' RACE. TCRdb shows the sequencer as Illumina HiSeq 2000. Template switching added a universal primer binding site, and the final cDNA carried a unique molecular identifier that allowed TCR cDNA molecules to be counted accurately. Specific primers in the conserved constant-segment region were used to synthesize first-strand cDNA for TCR alpha and beta chains. To control for contamination, every cDNA library carried two barcodes: a SMART-Mk sample barcode plus Illumina barcodes. TruSeq adapter sequences, together with Illumina sample barcodes, were added in two successive PCR steps. The Illumina HiSeq platform was used with custom primers to sequence TCR alpha and beta cDNA libraries. The authors processed their data as follows. Raw reads were processed with MiGEC to extract unique molecular identifiers, and MiXCR was used to determine CDR3 positions. Recombination models were inferred per individual with the repgenHMM and IGoR tools using an EM algorithm. The analysis of shared clonotypes was done with the tcR package in R, with sharing normalized by the product of cloneset sizes. Out-of-frame nonproductive sequences were analyzed to study raw recombination free of thymic and clonal selection effects. The raw public data were reprocessed by TCRdb itself: fastp quality trimming at Q25, MiXCR clonotype calling, in-frame beta chains only. For every CDR3 protein sequence, its rows merge into one entry that carries the most common genes and DNA. It is TCRdb's table, rather than the study itself, that gives the V and J calls and clone size. In all, the sample holds 450,000 to 650,000 distinct CDR3 sequences, and around 9.6% of those were seen once. 2.5% to 3.5% of the sample is in the top ten clones.

V and J are truncated by 5 bases and 5 bases respectively, leaving an intervening sequence of 15 bases. As encoded in the germline V gene, CDR1 is MDHEN while CDR2 is SYDVKM. Taken from cysteine to phenylalanine, the CDR3 has 14 residues. This entry keeps only the CDR3 DNA: 42 bases, framed from base 1. The same data also contributed to another study, on yellow fever vaccine responses in identical twins. The second study, in turn, reports: According to the authors, the vaccine-induced T cell response in identical twins seemed to be partly convergent and partly specific to each individual. The study precisely tracked vaccine-responding T cell clones in identical twins.

The sequence derives from a woman under 30 in good health. The V gene is TRBV28 and the J gene is TRBJ2-5; the best D guess is TRBD1, with 6 bases matching. Sequencing was performed on PBMCs. The nucleotides are TGTGCCAGCAGTACGCCGGGACATTGGGAGACCCAGTACTTC. Translated, it gives CASSTPGHWETQYF.